One and the same sample provided the 7 T cell receptor beta chains below, sequenced in a study of CXCR3-negative and CXCR3-positive naive CD8 T cells. UMI-labeled 5' RACE TRB cDNA libraries were prepared from the cells. From the 5' RACE reads, TCRdb lists one entry per CDR3 protein and no DNA. This listing includes 43,000 or so distinct CDR3 sequences. Sequencing was performed on memory CD8+ T cells from blood. The receptors come from a human donor in good health. Some clones in this sample may be carry-over from other donors' samples.

The rearrangement uses TRBV28 and TRBJ2-2; TCRdb's D call of TRBD1 is untestable without DNA. The CDR3 spans 14 residues. The germline CDR1 and CDR2 sequences are MDHEN and SYDVKM. The CDR3: CASSLYPQTGELFF.

The gene calls are TRBV29-1 and TRBJ2-7; lacking DNA, the TRBD2 call made by TCRdb goes unchecked. The length of the CDR3 is 13 residues. The V gene's germline CDR1 is SQVTM and CDR2 ANQGSEA. This CDR3 is CSVEASGSYEQYF.

The chain combines TRBV11-2 with TRBJ1-2; there is no DNA to check the TCRdb D call of TRBD1. The CDR3 spans 13 residues. Germline loops: CDR1 SGHAT, CDR2 FQNNGV. The CDR3 sequence: CASSSDREYGYTF.

The chain joins TRBV9 to TRBJ2-7; checking the TCRdb D call of TRBD1 is not possible without DNA. The CDR3 loop spans 13 amino acids. Germline CDR1 reads SGDLS; CDR2 reads YYNGEE. The CDR3 sequence: CASSVGQNYEQYF. The whole variable domain, filled in from reference TRBV9 and TRBJ2-7, reads DSGVTQTPKHLITATGQRVTLRCSPRSGDLSVYWYQQSLDQGLQFLIQYYNGEERAKGNILERFSAQQFPDLHSELNLSSLELGDSALYFCASSVGQNYEQYFGPGTRLTVT.

J is TRBJ1-6 and V is TRBV7-2; TCRdb indicates TRBD1, and absent DNA this call remains unverified. Germline V gene sequence: CDR1 SGHTA, CDR2 FQGNSA. The length of the CDR3 is 15 residues. CDR3 sequence reads: CASSHGTGEDSPLHF.

CDR3 sequence: CASSYPGLAGTDTQYF. The V gene is TRBV6-6, the J gene TRBJ2-3. The CDR3 sequence is 16 residues long. Germline-derived CDR1 and CDR2 are MNHNY and SVGAGI (reference sequence).

The chain couples TRBV7-8 to TRBJ2-3; TCRdb designates TRBD2, a call that cannot be tested without DNA. CDR1 and CDR2 (germline): SGHVS, FQNEAQ. The CDR3 sequence is 15 residues long. Here the CDR3 reads CASSPSSGSTDTQYF. Combining the CDR3 with reference TRBV7-8 and TRBJ2-3 gives the whole variable domain GAGVSQSPRYKVAKRGQDVALRCDPISGHVSLFWYQQALGQGPEFLTYFQNEAQLDKSGLPSDRFFAERPEGSVSTLKIQRTQQEDSAVYLCASSPSSGSTDTQYFGPGTRLTVL.